Detailed here is one T cell receptor beta chain. This sample is part of a study of blood T cells in healthy people across ages. The CDR3 has 15 residues. Germline CDR1 SGHRS, CDR2 YFSETQ. With 4 bases clipped from V and 4 bases from J, the junction kept 7 bases outside the gene matches. The use of a sample-barcoded 5' primer and a J-beta primer mix characterized a second PCR of about 6 to 11 cycles. TCRdb ran MiXCR on the 5' RACE reads and lists one entry per CDR3 protein. The sample records 550,000 to 650,000 distinct CDR3 sequences, roughly a quarter being singletons. These data also formed part of another study, on T cells of mothers and their children.

The sample was blood. V is TRBV5-1 and J is TRBJ1-5, with 8 bases lining up with TRBD1. The clonotype originates from a boy younger than 10 in good health. The CDR3: CASSPGGRLNQPQHF. The CDR3 nucleotides read TGCGCCAGCAGCCCAGGGGGCAGATTGAATCAGCCCCAGCATTTT.